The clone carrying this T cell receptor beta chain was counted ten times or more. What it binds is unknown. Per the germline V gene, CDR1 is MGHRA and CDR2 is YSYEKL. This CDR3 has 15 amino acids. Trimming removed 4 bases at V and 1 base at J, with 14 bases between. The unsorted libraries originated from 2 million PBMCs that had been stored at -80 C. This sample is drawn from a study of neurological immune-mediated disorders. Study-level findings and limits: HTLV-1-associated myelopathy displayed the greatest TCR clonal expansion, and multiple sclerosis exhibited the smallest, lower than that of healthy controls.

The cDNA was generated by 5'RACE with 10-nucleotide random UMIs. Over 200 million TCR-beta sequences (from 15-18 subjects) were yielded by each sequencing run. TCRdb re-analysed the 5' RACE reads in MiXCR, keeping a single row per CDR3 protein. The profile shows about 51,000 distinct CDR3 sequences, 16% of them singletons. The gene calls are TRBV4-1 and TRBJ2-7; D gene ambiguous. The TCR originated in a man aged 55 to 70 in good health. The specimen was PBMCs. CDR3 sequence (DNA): TGCGCCAGCAGCCGCCAGGTTCGAGAGTCCTACGAGCAGTACTTC. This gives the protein CASSRQVRESYEQYF.